This TCR beta chain was profiled in a study of cytomegalovirus exposure and HLA in healthy donors. Study-wide context: For the roughly 370 genotyped donors, 80% to 90% fell within the Caucasian-associated ancestry cluster.

The PCR was carried out with 60 Vbeta primers and 13 Jbeta primers. Measured with immunoSEQ multiplex PCR; TCRdb has only the in-frame clones, and not every one. This sample yields about 120,000 clones, of which about 73% are seen a single time; roughly 8.2% belongs to the top ten. CDR3 length: 14 residues. Trimming took 2 bases from V and 5 from J; bases not matched to a gene: 4. The germline V gene encodes CDR1 MNHNS and CDR2 SASEGT. The TCR originated in a middle-aged woman in good health and CMV-seropositive. The chain uses TRBV6-1 and TRBJ1-1; 8 positions agree with TRBD1. The sequencing input was PBMCs. CDR3 region: CASSEWTGLTEAFF. The CDR3 DNA sequence: TGTGCCAGCAGTGAATGGACAGGGCTGACTGAAGCTTTCTTT.